This record looks at one T cell receptor (beta chain) sequence and its context. This clone has more than one count but fewer than ten. Its antigen specificity is not known. No quality values exist for individual bases; no much larger clone is one base distant. TCRbeta CDR3 regions were amplified from genomic DNA using the immunoSEQ Assay, a bias-controlled multiplex PCR. As for how the authors treated the data: Within the assay, amplification of reference gene primers was used to estimate how many nucleated cells each sample contained. To quantify the absolute abundance of each unique TCRbeta CDR3 rearrangement, sequence reads were collapsed and filtered. Productive Simpson clonality was computed per sample as the square root of Simpson's diversity index over productive rearrangements. Held by TCRdb, this immuneACCESS table contains in-frame sequences only and omits some clones. Under half of the omission traces to an unresolved V gene where checked; the cause of the rest is unknown. The V and J calls and clone size are taken from that table; D and trimming were inferred from the DNA. Here the sample has about 260,000 clones; approximately 86% occur a single time. The ten largest clones represent over 7.5% of the sample.

This record belongs to a study of blood T cell repertoires in COVID-19 (dated by TCRdb to 2018 to 2021). With respect to the entire study: Collaborator samples came from the United States, Italy and Spain and covered acute and convalescent phases of COVID-19. Samples came from the ongoing ImmuneRACE study (first 160 participants) plus 1,254 subjects from 6 global collaborators. HLA class I and class II types, where available, came from metadata supplied by the sample provider rather than from assay-based typing. The prospective study material was composed of cDNA or gDNA derived from T cells, B-cell-depleted T cells, or PBMCs. Subjects who had been exposed to COVID-19, were actively infected with it, or had recovered from it provided the deeply sampled blood TCRbeta repertoires that made up the dataset. The repertoires were released in a freely available public database meant as a resource for research on the immune response to SARS-CoV-2. A de-identified subject ID, COVID-19 status, age in years and sex were almost always included in the sample metadata. Findings and caveats that apply to the study as a whole: The amount of clinical and demographic metadata varied by source and participant and was provided uncurated.

A second Seattle source provided samples from volunteer blood donors who had recovered from COVID-19. Collaborating institutions collected whole blood in K2EDTA tubes following their own protocols. For TCRbeta analysis, collaborators shipped samples in one of three forms: frozen whole blood, isolated PBMCs, or DNA extracted from either of those sample types. The trim is 0 bases for V and 3 bases for J, with a gap of 6 bases between the germline ends. According to the germline V gene, CDR1 reads SGHRS and CDR2 reads YFSETQ. The CDR3 starts with the cysteine, ends with the phenylalanine, and has 13 residues. Just CDR3 DNA is preserved here, 39 bases in frame from base 1.

This sequence was found in a man aged 35 to 55 who had recovered from COVID-19. The specimen was peripheral blood. This receptor chain uses TRBV5-1 and TRBJ1-1, with a tentative D gene TRBD1 over 5 matching bases. The CDR3 reads as follows: CASSLAGYTEAFF. Read as DNA, the sequence is TGCGCCAGCAGCTTGGCAGGGTACACTGAAGCTTTCTTT.